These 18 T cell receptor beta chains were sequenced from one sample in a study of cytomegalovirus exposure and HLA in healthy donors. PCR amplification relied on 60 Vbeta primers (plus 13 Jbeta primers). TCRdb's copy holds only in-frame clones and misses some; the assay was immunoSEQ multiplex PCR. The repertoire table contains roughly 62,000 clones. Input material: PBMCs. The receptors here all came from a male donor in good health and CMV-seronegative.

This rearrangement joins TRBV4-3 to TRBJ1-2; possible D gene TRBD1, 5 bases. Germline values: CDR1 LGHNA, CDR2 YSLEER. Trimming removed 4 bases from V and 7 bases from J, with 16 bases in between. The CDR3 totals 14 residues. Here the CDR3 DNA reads TGCGCCAGCAGCCTTTTAGTCAGGGAAGGTGGCTACACCTTC. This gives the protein CASSLLVREGGYTF.

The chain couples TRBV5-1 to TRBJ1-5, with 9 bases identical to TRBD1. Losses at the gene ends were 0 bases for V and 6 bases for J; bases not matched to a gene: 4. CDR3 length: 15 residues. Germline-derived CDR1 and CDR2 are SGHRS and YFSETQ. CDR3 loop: CASSLGDRVGQPQHF. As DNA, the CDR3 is TGCGCCAGCAGCTTGGGGGACAGGGTGGGTCAGCCCCAGCATTTT.

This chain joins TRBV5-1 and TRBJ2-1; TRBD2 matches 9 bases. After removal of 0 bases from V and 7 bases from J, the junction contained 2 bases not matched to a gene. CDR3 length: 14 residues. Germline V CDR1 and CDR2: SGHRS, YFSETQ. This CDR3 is CASSLAGLANEQFF. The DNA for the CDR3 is TGCGCCAGCAGCTTGGCGGGACTAGCAAATGAGCAGTTCTTC.

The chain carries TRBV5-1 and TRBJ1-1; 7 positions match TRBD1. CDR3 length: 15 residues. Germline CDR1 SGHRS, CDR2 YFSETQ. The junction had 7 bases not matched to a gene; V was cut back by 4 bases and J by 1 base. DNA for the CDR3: TGCGCCAGCAGCCGGACCGGGACAGAGAACACTGAAGCTTTCTTT. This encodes CASSRTGTENTEAFF.

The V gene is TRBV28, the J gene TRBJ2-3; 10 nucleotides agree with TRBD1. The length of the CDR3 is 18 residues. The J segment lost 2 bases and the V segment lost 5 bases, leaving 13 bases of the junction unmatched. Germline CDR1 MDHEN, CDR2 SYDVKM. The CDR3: CASSPSRGTGENTDTQYF. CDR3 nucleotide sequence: TGTGCCAGCAGTCCCTCCCGAGGGACAGGGGAAAACACAGATACGCAGTATTTT.

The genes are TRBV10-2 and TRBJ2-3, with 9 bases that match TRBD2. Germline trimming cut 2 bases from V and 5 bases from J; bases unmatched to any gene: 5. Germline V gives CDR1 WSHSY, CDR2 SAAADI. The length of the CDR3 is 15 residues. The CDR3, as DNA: TGCGCCAGCAGTGAGGCGGGAGGGCGAATAGATACGCAGTATTTT. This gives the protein CASSEAGGRIDTQYF.

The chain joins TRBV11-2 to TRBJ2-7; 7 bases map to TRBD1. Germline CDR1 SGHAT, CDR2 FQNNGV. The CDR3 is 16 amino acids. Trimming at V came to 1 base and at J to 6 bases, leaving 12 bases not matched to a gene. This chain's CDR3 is CASSLGSERGLGEQYF. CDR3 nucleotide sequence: TGTGCCAGCAGCTTAGGATCCGAAAGGGGGCTTGGCGAGCAGTACTTC. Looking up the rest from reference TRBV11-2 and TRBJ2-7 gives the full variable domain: EAGVAQSPRYKIIEKRQSVAFWCNPISGHATLYWYQQILGQGPKLLIQFQNNGVVDDSQLPKDRFSAERLKGVDSTLKIQPAKLEDSAVYLCASSLGSERGLGEQYFGPGTRLTVT.

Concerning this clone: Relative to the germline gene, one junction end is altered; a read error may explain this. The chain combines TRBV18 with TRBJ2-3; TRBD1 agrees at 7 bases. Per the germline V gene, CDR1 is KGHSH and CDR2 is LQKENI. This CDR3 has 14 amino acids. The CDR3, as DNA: TGTGCCAGCTCGCCACAGGGGAGCACAGATACGCAGTATTTT. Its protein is CASSPQGSTDTQYF.

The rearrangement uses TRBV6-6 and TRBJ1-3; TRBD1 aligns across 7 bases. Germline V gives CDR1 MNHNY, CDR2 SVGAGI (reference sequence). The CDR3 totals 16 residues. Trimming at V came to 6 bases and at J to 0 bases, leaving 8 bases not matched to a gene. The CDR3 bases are TGTGCCAGCAGGGGGACAGCGGCCAGCTCTGGAAACACCATATATTTT. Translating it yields CASRGTAASSGNTIYF.

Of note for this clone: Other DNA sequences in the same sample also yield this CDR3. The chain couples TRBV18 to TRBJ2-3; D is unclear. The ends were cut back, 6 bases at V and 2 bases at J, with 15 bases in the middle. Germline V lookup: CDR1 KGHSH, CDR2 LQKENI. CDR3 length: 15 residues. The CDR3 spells CASSPPSYYTDTQYF. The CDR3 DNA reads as TGTGCCAGCTCGCCCCCTAGTTACTACACAGATACGCAGTATTTT.

CDR3 sequence reads: CASSLAGGSETQYF. CDR3 in DNA: TGCGCCAGCAGCTTGGCGGGGGGCTCGGAGACCCAGTACTTC. The rearrangement joins TRBV5-1 to TRBJ2-5; weak D call: TRBD2 (7 bases). Germline V lookup: CDR1 SGHRS, CDR2 YFSETQ. V was clipped by 0 bases and J by 5 bases, with 11 bases between them. This CDR3 has 14 amino acids.

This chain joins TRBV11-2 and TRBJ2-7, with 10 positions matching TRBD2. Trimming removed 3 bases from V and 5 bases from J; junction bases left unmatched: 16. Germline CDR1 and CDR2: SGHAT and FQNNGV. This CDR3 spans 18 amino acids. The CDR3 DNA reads TGTGCCAGCAGCTTGAGCGGGGGGGCCGTCGGGTTTTGGGACGAGCAGTACTTC. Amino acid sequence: CASSLSGGAVGFWDEQYF.

CDR3: CASSKRRQKNTGELFF. The CDR3 DNA reads TGTGCCAGTTCAAAACGGAGACAGAAGAACACCGGGGAGCTGTTTTTT. The chain recombines TRBV5-6 with TRBJ2-2; D might be TRBD1 (5 bases). V lost 8 bases to trimming and J lost 1 base, with 18 bases between them. The V gene's germline CDR1 is SGHDT and CDR2 YYEEEE. The CDR3 covers 16 residues.

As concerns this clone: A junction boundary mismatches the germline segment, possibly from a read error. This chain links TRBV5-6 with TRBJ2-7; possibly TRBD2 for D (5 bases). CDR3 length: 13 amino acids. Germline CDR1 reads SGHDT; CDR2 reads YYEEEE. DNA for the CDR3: TGTGCCAGCAGCTTTCCCGCGGACTGGTCCCAAAGCTTC. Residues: CASSFPADWSQSF.

The CDR3 protein is CASSSPRSKQYF. CDR3 DNA sequence: TGTGCCAGCAGTTCCCCCAGAAGTAAGCAGTACTTC. The chain carries TRBV28 and TRBJ2-7; D remains unclear. V dropped 4 bases and J dropped 8 bases, with 12 bases sitting between them. The CDR3 has 12 residues. The V gene's germline CDR1 is MDHEN and CDR2 SYDVKM.

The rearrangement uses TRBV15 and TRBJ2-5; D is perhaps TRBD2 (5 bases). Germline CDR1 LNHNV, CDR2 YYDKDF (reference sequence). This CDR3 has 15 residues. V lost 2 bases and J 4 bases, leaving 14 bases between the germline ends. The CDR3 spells CATSRTHSVGETQYF. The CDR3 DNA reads TGTGCCACCAGCAGAACCCATAGCGTGGGAGAGACCCAGTACTTC.

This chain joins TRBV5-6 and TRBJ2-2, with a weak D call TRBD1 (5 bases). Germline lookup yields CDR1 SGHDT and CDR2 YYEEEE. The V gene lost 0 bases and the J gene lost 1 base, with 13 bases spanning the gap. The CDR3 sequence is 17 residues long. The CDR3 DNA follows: TGTGCCAGCAGCTTGGCGGTGGGGCCCCAGAACACCGGGGAGCTGTTTTTT. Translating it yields CASSLAVGPQNTGELFF.

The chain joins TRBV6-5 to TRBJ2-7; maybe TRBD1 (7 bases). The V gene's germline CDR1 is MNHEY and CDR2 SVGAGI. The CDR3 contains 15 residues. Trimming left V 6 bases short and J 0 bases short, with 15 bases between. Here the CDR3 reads CASSIAGQSSYEQYF. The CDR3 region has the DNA TGTGCCAGCAGCATCGCGGGACAGAGCTCCTACGAGCAGTACTTC.